This passage covers 20 T cell receptor beta chains from one sample sequenced in a study of Graves' ophthalmopathy and Graves' hyperthyroidism. RNA transcripts served as template for amplifying TCR beta CDR3 sequences. A first-round RT-PCR used HTBI primers, followed by a second-round multiplex PCR. TCRdb passed the multiplex PCR reads through MiXCR, listing each CDR3 protein once. The profile shows roughly 50,000 distinct CDR3 sequences, roughly half of them singletons. Specimen: peripheral blood. These receptors were collected from an adult woman with Graves' ophthalmopathy.

The rearrangement joins TRBV19 to TRBJ2-7; tentatively, D is TRBD1 (5 bases). The CDR3 length is 15 residues. V was trimmed by 4 bases and J by 3 bases, leaving 16 bases between them. The germline V gene has CDR1 LNHDA and CDR2 SQIVND (reference sequence). The CDR3 coding sequence is TGTGCCAGTAGTACACCCCAGGGAAATGGCTACGAGCAGTACTTC. Its protein is CASSTPQGNGYEQYF.

This clonotype was observed many times. In DNA form, the CDR3 reads TGTGCCAGCAGTTTAGGGTGGATGGATGGCTACACCTTC. Translation: CASSLGWMDGYTF. The V and J genes are TRBV28 and TRBJ1-2; D gene unclear. CDR3 length equals 13 residues. The V gene's germline CDR1 is MDHEN and CDR2 SYDVKM. V was clipped by 2 bases and J by 6 bases, with 10 bases between them.

This clonotype was picked up many times. This chain joins TRBV9 and TRBJ2-7, with D hard to call. The CDR3 totals 13 residues. V was trimmed by 2 bases and J by 3 bases, leaving 9 bases between them. Germline CDR1 is SGDLS and CDR2 is YYNGEE. CDR3 amino acids: CASSVDTDYEQYF. The CDR3, as DNA: TGTGCCAGCAGCGTTGACACCGACTACGAGCAGTACTTC. Based on the CDR3 plus reference TRBV9 and TRBJ2-7, the full variable domain is DSGVTQTPKHLITATGQRVTLRCSPRSGDLSVYWYQQSLDQGLQFLIQYYNGEERAKGNILERFSAQQFPDLHSELNLSSLELGDSALYFCASSVDTDYEQYFGPGTRLTVT.

This clonotype occurred once. It may be a read error: a sequence one base away is much more abundant. The chain carries TRBV14 and TRBJ2-1; 13 bases align to TRBD2. Germline V gives CDR1 SGHDN, CDR2 FVKESK. The length of the CDR3 is 13 residues. V gave up 9 bases and J gave up 10 bases; unmatched junction bases: 6. The CDR3 DNA reads TGTGCCAGTACTAGCGGGGGGGCCAGGGAGCAGTTCTTC. Encoded protein: CASTSGGAREQFF.

This clonotype was seen many times. The chain has TRBV9 and TRBJ2-1; D is tentatively TRBD1 or TRBD2 (5 bases each). Germline V gene data show CDR1 as SGDLS and CDR2 as YYNGEE. Deletions cut 0 bases from V and 6 bases from J, with 13 bases between. This CDR3 spans 15 amino acids. The CDR3 here is CASSVGGSGLNEQFF. DNA for the CDR3: TGTGCCAGCAGCGTAGGGGGGTCCGGACTCAATGAGCAGTTCTTC.

Ten or more counts support this clonotype. The chain uses TRBV5-6 and TRBJ1-3; the D gene is possibly TRBD1 (5 bases). The CDR3 runs to 15 residues. Trimming stripped 4 bases from V and 2 bases from J, with 13 bases between. Germline V gene data show CDR1 as SGHDT and CDR2 as YYEEEE. The DNA of the CDR3 is TGTGCCAGCAGCCGGGGAGGGGTCACTGGAAACACCATATATTTT. Translating it yields CASSRGGVTGNTIYF. Variable domain in full (rest from reference TRBV5-6 and TRBJ1-3): DAGVTQSPTHLIKTRGQQVTLRCSPKSGHDTVSWYQQALGQGPQFIFQYYEEEERQRGNFPDRFSGHQFPNYSSELNVNALLLGDSALYLCASSRGGVTGNTIYFGEGSWLTVV.

This clonotype was detected many times. The V call is TRBV3-1, the J call TRBJ2-5; D is ambiguous. The germline CDR1 and CDR2 sequences are LGHDT and YNNKEL (reference sequence). V shed 1 base and J shed 1 base, with 1 base lying between them. The length of the CDR3 is 12 residues. Here the CDR3 DNA reads TGTGCCAGCAGCCAAGTCCAAGAGACCCAGTACTTC. Translation: CASSQVQETQYF.

The sample holds many counts of this clonotype. The V call is TRBV15, the J call TRBJ1-4; D might be TRBD1 (5 bases). Looked up from germline, CDR1 is LNHNV and CDR2 is YYDKDF (reference sequence). V was trimmed by 0 bases and J by 4 bases, leaving 12 bases between them. This CDR3 is 16 amino acids long. The CDR3: CATSRDRGRDNEKLFF. The DNA for the CDR3 is TGTGCCACCAGCAGAGATCGTGGCAGGGATAATGAAAAACTGTTTTTT.

The V gene is TRBV7-3, the J gene TRBJ2-7, with TRBD2 matching 7 bases. The CDR3 has 16 residues. CDR1 SGHTA and CDR2 FQGTGA come from the germline V gene. Trimming removed 5 bases from V and 1 base from J; junction bases left unmatched: 11. CDR3 DNA: TGTGCCAGCAGCCAAGACAGTGCGGGAGAATCCTACGAGCAGTACTTC. Protein sequence: CASSQDSAGESYEQYF.

Only a few counts were recorded for this clonotype. Being one base from a much bigger clone, this may be a read error. This chain links TRBV28 with TRBJ1-1; D unclear. Trimming shortened V by 6 bases and J by 4 bases, and 9 bases separated the two germline ends. The length of the CDR3 is 12 residues. Germline CDR1 and CDR2: MDHEN and SYDVKM. CDR3 nucleotides: TGTGCCAGCAGAGGTACGGGCACTGAAGCTTTCTTT. The encoded protein is CASRGTGTEAFF. The full variable domain, completed using reference TRBV28 and TRBJ1-1, is DVKVTQSSRYLVKRTGEKVFLECVQDMDHENMFWYRQDPGLGLRLIYFSYDVKMKEKGDIPEGYSVSREKKERFSLILESASTNQTSMYLCASRGTGTEAFFGQGTRLTVV.

Concerning this clonotype: An end of the junction does not agree with germline; a read error may underlie this. The chain combines TRBV18 with TRBJ1-1, with D possibly TRBD1 on 5 matching bases. The CDR3 contains 13 residues. Looked up from germline, CDR1 is KGHSH and CDR2 is LQKENI. This CDR3 is CASSPFGQLEALF. The CDR3 coding sequence is TGTGCCAGCTCACCGTTTGGACAACTCGAAGCTCTCTTT.

This clonotype is medium-sized by share. The chain has TRBV14 and TRBJ1-4; D remains unclear. Germline CDR1 SGHDN, CDR2 FVKESK. V lost 6 bases, J lost 4 bases, and 9 bases lay in between. The CDR3 runs 13 residues. In DNA, the CDR3 is TGTGCCAGCAGGAGGACCGGTAATGAAAAACTGTTTTTT. Its translation: CASRRTGNEKLFF.

Comment on this clonotype: This may be a read error: a much more frequent sequence differs by one nucleotide. V gene TRBV7-9 combines with J gene TRBJ2-7; D might be TRBD2 (6 bases). Germline assignment: CDR1 SEHNR and CDR2 FQNEAQ (reference sequence). This CDR3 region has 15 residues. V dropped 1 base and J dropped 6 bases, with 16 bases sitting between them. CDR3 sequence: CASSLEGRRAGEQYF. The CDR3, as DNA: TGTGCCAGCAGCTTAGAGGGCAGGAGGGCGGGCGAGCAGTACTTC.

This chain uses TRBV20-1 with TRBJ2-7, with 9 nucleotides matching TRBD1. Germline values: CDR1 DFQATT, CDR2 SNEGSKA (reference sequence). CDR3 length: 15 amino acids. V lost 3 bases and J lost 1; bases outside the gene matches: 7. CDR3 region: CSASTPGTGSYEQYF. The CDR3 region has the DNA TGCAGTGCTAGCACGCCCGGGACAGGGTCCTACGAGCAGTACTTC.

The genes are TRBV25-1 and TRBJ2-1; tentative D call: TRBD1 (6 bases). Trimming pared 4 bases from V and 2 bases from J, leaving 12 bases between. The CDR3 runs 15 residues. The germline V gene encodes CDR1 MGHDK and CDR2 SYGVNS. CDR3 DNA: TGTGCCAGCAGTGCTAGTCGGGACACCTACAATGAGCAGTTCTTC. Its translation is CASSASRDTYNEQFF. Using reference TRBV25-1 and TRBJ2-1 for the parts outside the CDR3, the full variable domain is EADIYQTPRYLVIGTGKKITLECSQTMGHDKMYWYQQDPGMELHLIHYSYGVNSTEKGDLSSESTVSRIRTEHFPLTLESARPSHTSQYLCASSASRDTYNEQFFGPGTRLTVL.

The V and J genes are TRBV2 and TRBJ1-2; D ambiguous. From germline, CDR1 is SNHLY and CDR2 FYNNEI. V was clipped by 4 bases and J by 0 bases, with 3 bases between them. This CDR3 is built from 12 residues. The CDR3 bases are TGTGCCAGCAGTGGCACTAACTATGGCTACACCTTC. It specifies CASSGTNYGYTF.

The table lists this clonotype with many counts. V gene TRBV6-2 or TRBV6-3 combines with J gene TRBJ1-5; D gene unclear. V was shortened by 7 bases and J by 5 bases, with 15 bases between the two germline ends. The CDR3 has 14 residues. Germline CDR1 and CDR2: MNHEY and SVGEGT. The CDR3, as DNA: TGTGCCAGCACCTTAGCCGCCAGAGATCAGCCCCAGCATTTT. Its protein product is CASTLAARDQPQHF.

This clonotype was recorded many times. This chain joins TRBV11-2 and TRBJ2-3; 11 bases fit TRBD2. The V segment lost 5 bases and the J segment 4 bases; nucleotides outside the gene matches: 5. Germline V gene lookup returns CDR1 SGHAT and CDR2 FQNNGV. This CDR3 region has 15 residues. The CDR3 loop is CASSLLAGGPDTQYF. The CDR3 coding sequence is TGTGCCAGCAGCCTCCTAGCGGGAGGACCAGATACGCAGTATTTT.

This clonotype has at least ten counts. The V and J genes are TRBV5-4 and TRBJ2-2; D may be TRBD2 (6 bases). Trimming took 2 bases from V and 2 from J, leaving 10 bases between them. The CDR3 runs 15 residues. The germline V gene has CDR1 SGHNT and CDR2 YYREEE (reference sequence). The CDR3 bases are TGTGCCAGCAGCTTAGCGGGCTTTAACACCGGGGAGCTGTTTTTT. As protein: CASSLAGFNTGELFF.

The chain links TRBV10-1 to TRBJ2-7; D call uncertain. The CDR3 contains 14 residues. The germline gives CDR1 WNHNN, CDR2 SYGVQD (reference sequence). V lost 7 bases to trimming and J lost 6 bases, with 19 bases between them. CDR3 coding DNA: TGCGCCAGCATGAGAGACCCCCAAGAAGGCGAGCAGTACTTC. It codes for CASMRDPQEGEQYF.